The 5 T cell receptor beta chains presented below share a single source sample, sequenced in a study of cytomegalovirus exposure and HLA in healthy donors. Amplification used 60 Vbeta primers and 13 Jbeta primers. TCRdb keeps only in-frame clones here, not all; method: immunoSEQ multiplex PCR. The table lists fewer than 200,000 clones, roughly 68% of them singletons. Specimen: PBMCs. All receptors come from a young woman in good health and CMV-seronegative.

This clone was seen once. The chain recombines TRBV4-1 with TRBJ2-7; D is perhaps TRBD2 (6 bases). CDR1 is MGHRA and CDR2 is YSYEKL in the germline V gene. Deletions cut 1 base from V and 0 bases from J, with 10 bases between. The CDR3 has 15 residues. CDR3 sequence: CASSQVEGSSYEQYF. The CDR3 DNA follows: TGCGCCAGCAGCCAAGTGGAGGGTAGCTCCTACGAGCAGTACTTC.

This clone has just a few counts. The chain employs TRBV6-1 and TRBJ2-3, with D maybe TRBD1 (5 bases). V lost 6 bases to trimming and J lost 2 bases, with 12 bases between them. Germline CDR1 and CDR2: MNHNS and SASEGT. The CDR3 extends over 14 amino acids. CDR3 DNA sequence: TGTGCCAGCAGCCAACAGGTGCACACAGATACGCAGTATTTT. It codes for CASSQQVHTDTQYF.

CDR3 sequence: CASRRDIEPQFF. The CDR3 DNA follows: TGTGCCAGTAGAAGAGACATAGAACCGCAGTTCTTC. This rearrangement joins TRBV19 to TRBJ2-1; D unclear. The CDR3 loop spans 12 amino acids. V gave up 6 bases and J gave up 12 bases, with 15 bases separating them. Germline V gene data show CDR1 as LNHDA and CDR2 as SQIVND (reference sequence).

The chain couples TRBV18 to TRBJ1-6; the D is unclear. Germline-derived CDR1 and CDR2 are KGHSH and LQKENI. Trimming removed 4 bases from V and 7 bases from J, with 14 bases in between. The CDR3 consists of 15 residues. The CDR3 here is CASSLQPRLNSPLHF. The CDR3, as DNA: TGTGCCAGCTCACTTCAACCCAGGCTGAATTCACCCCTCCACTTT.

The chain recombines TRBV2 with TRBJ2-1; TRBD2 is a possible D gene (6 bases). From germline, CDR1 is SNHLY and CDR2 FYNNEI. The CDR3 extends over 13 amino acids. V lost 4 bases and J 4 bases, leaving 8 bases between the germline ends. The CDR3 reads CASSAAGYNEQFF. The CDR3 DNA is TGTGCCAGCAGTGCGGCGGGATACAATGAGCAGTTCTTC.